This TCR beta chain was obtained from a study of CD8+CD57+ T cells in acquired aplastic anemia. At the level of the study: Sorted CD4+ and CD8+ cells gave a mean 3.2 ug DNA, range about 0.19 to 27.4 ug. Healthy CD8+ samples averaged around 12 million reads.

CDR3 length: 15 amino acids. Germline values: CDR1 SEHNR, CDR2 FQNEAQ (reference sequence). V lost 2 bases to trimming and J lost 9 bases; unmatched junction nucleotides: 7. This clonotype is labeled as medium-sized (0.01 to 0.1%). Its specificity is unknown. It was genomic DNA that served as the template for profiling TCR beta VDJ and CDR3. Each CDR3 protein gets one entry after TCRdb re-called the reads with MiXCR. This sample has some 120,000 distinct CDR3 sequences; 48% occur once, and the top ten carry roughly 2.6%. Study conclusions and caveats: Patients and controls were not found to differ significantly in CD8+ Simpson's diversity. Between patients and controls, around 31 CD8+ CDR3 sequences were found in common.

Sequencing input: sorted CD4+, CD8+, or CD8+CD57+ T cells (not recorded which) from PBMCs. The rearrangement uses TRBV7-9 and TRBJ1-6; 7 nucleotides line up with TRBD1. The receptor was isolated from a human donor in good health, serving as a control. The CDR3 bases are TGTGCCAGCAGCTTAATGGGGCAGGGGGTTTCACCCCTCCACTTT. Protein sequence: CASSLMGQGVSPLHF.